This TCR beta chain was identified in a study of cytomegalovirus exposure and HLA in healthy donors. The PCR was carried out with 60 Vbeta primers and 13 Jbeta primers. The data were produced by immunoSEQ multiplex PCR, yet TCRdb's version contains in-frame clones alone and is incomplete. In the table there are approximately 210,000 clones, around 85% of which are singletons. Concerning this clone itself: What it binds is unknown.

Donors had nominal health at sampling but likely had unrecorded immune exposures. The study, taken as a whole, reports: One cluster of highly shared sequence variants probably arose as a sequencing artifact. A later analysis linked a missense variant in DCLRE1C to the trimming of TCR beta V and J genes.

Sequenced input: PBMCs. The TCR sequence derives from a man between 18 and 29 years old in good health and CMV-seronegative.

CDR3 protein: CASSPQGSNQPQHF. CDR3 bases: TGTGCCAGCAGCCCCCAGGGGAGCAATCAGCCCCAGCATTTT. The chain uses TRBV6-6 and TRBJ1-5, with D possibly being TRBD1 (6 bases). V shed 6 bases and J shed 1 base, with 10 bases lying between them. CDR3 length: 14 residues. Germline V lookup: CDR1 MNHNY, CDR2 SVGAGI (reference sequence).